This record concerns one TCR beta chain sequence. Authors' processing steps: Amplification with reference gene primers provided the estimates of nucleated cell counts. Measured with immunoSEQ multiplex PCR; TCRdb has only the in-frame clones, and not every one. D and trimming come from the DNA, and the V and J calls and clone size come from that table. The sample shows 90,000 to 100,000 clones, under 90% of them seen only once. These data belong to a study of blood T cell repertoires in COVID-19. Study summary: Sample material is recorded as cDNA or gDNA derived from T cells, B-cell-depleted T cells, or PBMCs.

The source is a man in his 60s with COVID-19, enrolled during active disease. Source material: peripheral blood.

DNA of the CDR3: TGCGCCAGCAGCTTGGACGGGTCACAGCCCCAGCATTTT. Its translation: CASSLDGSQPQHF. This chain uses TRBV5-1 with TRBJ1-5; D unclear. Trimming shortened V by 0 bases and J by 7 bases, and 8 bases separated the two germline ends. Germline CDR1 reads SGHRS; CDR2 reads YFSETQ. This CDR3 is 13 amino acids long.